The 10 T cell receptor beta chains below all came from one sample that was sequenced in a study of blood T cell repertoires in COVID-19. The method was immunoSEQ multiplex PCR; TCRdb's version includes in-frame clones alone and lacks a portion of them. The repertoire includes nearly 250,000 clones, approximately 82% of them detected once, and 1.5% to 2% sits in the top ten. The source material was peripheral blood. These receptors were obtained from an elderly woman with acute or convalescent COVID-19.

The genes are TRBV2 and TRBJ1-1; the D gene is possibly TRBD1 (5 bases). The CDR3 sequence is 14 residues long. V lost 8 bases, J lost 1 base, and 14 bases lay in between. Looked up from germline, CDR1 is SNHLY and CDR2 is FYNNEI. CDR3 bases: TGTGCCAGCCTACAGGCCGCGACGAACACTGAAGCTTTCTTT. Translation gives CASLQAATNTEAFF.

This clone was seen a handful of times. The V gene is TRBV29-1, the J gene TRBJ1-4, with 9 bases lining up with TRBD1. The CDR3 loop spans 13 amino acids. From germline, CDR1 is SQVTM and CDR2 ANQGSEA. The J segment lost 7 bases and the V segment lost 7 bases, leaving 7 bases of the junction unmatched. This CDR3 is CSAGDRVSEKLFF. The CDR3 DNA reads as TGCAGCGCTGGGGACAGGGTTAGTGAAAAACTGTTTTTT.

The chain employs TRBV5-1 and TRBJ2-2; D gene unclear. The CDR3 is made up of 16 amino acids. V lost 0 bases to trimming and J lost 3 bases, with 12 bases between them. The germline V gene encodes CDR1 SGHRS and CDR2 YFSETQ. CDR3 in amino acids: CASSLEGTRYTGELFF. The CDR3 bases are TGCGCCAGCAGCTTGGAAGGCACCAGGTACACCGGGGAGCTGTTTTTT.

The chain combines TRBV5-6 with TRBJ2-5; 7 nucleotides align to TRBD1. The junction had 8 bases not matched to a gene; V was cut back by 4 bases and J by 5 bases. Germline V CDR1 and CDR2: SGHDT, YYEEEE. The CDR3 extends over 14 amino acids. The DNA for the CDR3 is TGTGCCAGCAGCGCCAGACAGGGTACGGAGACCCAGTACTTC. Protein: CASSARQGTETQYF.

The chain is built from TRBV3-1 (or the pseudogene TRBV3-2) and TRBJ1-4; 7 nucleotides match TRBD1. Losses at the gene ends were 0 bases for V and 8 bases for J; bases not matched to a gene: 12. There are 17 residues in the CDR3. Germline CDR1 and CDR2: LGHDT and YNNKEL (reference sequence). The CDR3 DNA reads TGTGCCAGCAGCCAAGATGATCTGACAGGGTTTGAGGAAAAACTGTTTTTT. Translating it yields CASSQDDLTGFEEKLFF.

This clone occurred once. Here the CDR3 reads CASSPLADSAYNEQFF. CDR3 sequence (DNA): TGTGCCAGCAGCCCGCTAGCGGACAGCGCGTACAATGAGCAGTTCTTC. The rearrangement joins TRBV13 to TRBJ2-1; D is possibly TRBD2 (7 bases). Trimming removed 5 bases from V and 4 bases from J, with 18 bases in between. This CDR3 is 16 amino acids long. Germline loops: CDR1 PRHDT, CDR2 FYEKMQ (reference sequence).

The genes are TRBV2 and TRBJ1-1; 8 bases line up with TRBD1. The junction had 4 bases not matched to a gene; V was cut back by 2 bases and J by 11 bases. Germline V gene data show CDR1 as SNHLY and CDR2 as FYNNEI. The CDR3 consists of 12 residues. As DNA, the CDR3 is TGTGCCAGCAGTGAACAGGGGGCTTGGGCTTTCTTT. This gives the protein CASSEQGAWAFF.

This chain joins TRBV4-1 and TRBJ2-5; 12 positions match TRBD1. From germline, CDR1 is MGHRA and CDR2 YSYEKL. This CDR3 region has 15 residues. The ends lost 4 bases at V and 5 bases at J; junction bases unmatched: 5. CDR3 in amino acids: CASSPGQGARETQYF. Written as DNA, the CDR3 is TGCGCCAGCAGCCCGGGACAGGGGGCGCGTGAGACCCAGTACTTC.

The chain recombines TRBV12-5 with TRBJ2-1; 13 bases are shared with TRBD2. Germline CDR1 and CDR2: LGHNT and FRNRAP. CDR3 length equals 16 residues. V trimming: 5 bases; J trimming: 9 bases; junction bases outside the gene matches: 10. CDR3 loop: CASGRGLAGVLSEQFF. For the CDR3, the DNA is TGTGCTAGTGGTAGAGGACTAGCGGGAGTATTAAGTGAGCAGTTCTTC.

The chain uses TRBV19 and TRBJ2-1; possible D gene TRBD1, 6 bases. This CDR3 has 15 amino acids. Trimming shortened V by 3 bases and J by 4 bases, and 13 bases separated the two germline ends. Germline CDR1 reads LNHDA; CDR2 reads SQIVND (reference sequence). CDR3 region: CASSIWTENYNEQFF. In nucleotides, the CDR3 is TGTGCCAGTAGTATTTGGACAGAGAATTACAATGAGCAGTTCTTC.